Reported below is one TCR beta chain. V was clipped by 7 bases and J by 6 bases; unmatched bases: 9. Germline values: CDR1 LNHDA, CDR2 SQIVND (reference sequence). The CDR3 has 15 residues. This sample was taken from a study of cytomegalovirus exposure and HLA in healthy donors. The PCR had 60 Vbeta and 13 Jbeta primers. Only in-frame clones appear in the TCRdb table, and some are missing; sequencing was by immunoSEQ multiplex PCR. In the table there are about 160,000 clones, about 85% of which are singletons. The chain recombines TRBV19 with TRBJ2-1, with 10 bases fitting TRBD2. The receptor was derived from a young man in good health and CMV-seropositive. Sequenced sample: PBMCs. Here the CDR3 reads CASTWTSGVPNEQFF. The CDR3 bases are TGTGCCAGTACCTGGACTAGCGGAGTTCCCAATGAGCAGTTCTTC. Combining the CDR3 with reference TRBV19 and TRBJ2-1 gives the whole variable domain DGGITQSPKYLFRKEGQNVTLSCEQNLNHDAMYWYRQDPGQGLRLIYYSQIVNDFQKGDIAEGYSVSREKKESFPLTVTSAQKNPTAFYLCASTWTSGVPNEQFFGPGTRLTVL.